Sequencing of this TCR beta chain was carried out in a study of CD8 T cells in ankylosing spondylitis. Study-wide results and limits: What appeared characteristic of ankylosing spondylitis blood was a TCR beta motif of seven to nine highly homologous variants. Earlier authors reported some of these motif variants in reactive arthritis synovial fluid and blood. Within matched ankylosing spondylitis synovial fluid, disease-linked clones were reportedly significantly enriched.

TCRdb recomputed calls from the 5' RACE reads with MiXCR, one row per CDR3 protein. The data contain roughly 220,000 distinct CDR3 sequences, 15% to 20% of them singletons. This clonotype was picked up one time. The antigen remains undetermined. The TCR originated in a male donor with ankylosing spondylitis. Sample: blood, either unsorted or a sorted T cell fraction (not recorded which).

The CDR3 nucleotides are TGTGCCAGCAGCAGCTGGGACGCGGGCGAGCAGTACTTC. Protein sequence: CASSSWDAGEQYF. This sequence joins TRBV9 and TRBJ2-7; the D gene could be TRBD1 or TRBD2 (5 bases each). Trimming took off 4 bases at V and 6 bases at J, with 14 bases between the two ends. CDR3 size: 13 residues. From germline, CDR1 is SGDLS and CDR2 YYNGEE.